This is a list of T cell receptor beta chains from one sample in a study of blood T cell repertoires in COVID-19. The repertoire was sequenced with immunoSEQ multiplex PCR; TCRdb's copy has only in-frame clones and lacks some. In the table there are 150,000 to 200,000 clones, roughly 85% of which are singletons. Sequencing was done on a sample of PBMCs or T cells enriched from blood (not recorded which). The receptors originated from a woman between 70 and 85 years old in a cohort exposed to, infected with or recovered from COVID-19 (not recorded which). Each CDR3 is given with its conserved first and last residue. The D gene is left open where the match is weak. Clone size is shown for a subset of rows, as once, few, many or a class of expanded clone.

j_gene: TRBJ2-7
abundance: NA
d_gene: NA
v_gene: TRBV7-8
CDR3nt: TGTGCCAGCGCCCCGACGGGGGACTCCTACGAGCAGTACTTC
CDR3aa: CASAPTGDSYEQYF

j_gene: TRBJ2-1
abundance: NA
d_gene: TRBD1
v_gene: TRBV27
CDR3nt: TGTGCCAGCAGTGAGGACAGGGTATATGAGCAGTTCTTC
CDR3aa: CASSEDRVYEQFF

j_gene: TRBJ2-2
abundance: NA
d_gene: NA
v_gene: TRBV11-2
CDR3nt: TGTGCCAGCAGCTTAGATAGGTCAGGCGGGGAGCTGTTTTTT
CDR3aa: CASSLDRSGGELFF

j_gene: TRBJ1-5
abundance: NA
d_gene: TRBD1
v_gene: TRBV29-1
CDR3nt: TGCAGCGTTGGAACAGGGGGGGGTCAGCCCCAGCATTTT
CDR3aa: CSVGTGGGQPQHF

j_gene: TRBJ2-4
abundance: NA
d_gene: NA
v_gene: TRBV7-2
CDR3nt: TGTGCCAGCAGCGGCTACCGGGACACCATTCAGTACTTC
CDR3aa: CASSGYRDTIQYF

j_gene: TRBJ1-5
abundance: NA
d_gene: TRBD1
v_gene: TRBV6-6
CDR3nt: TGTGCCAGCATCGGACAGGGGTTAATGGGGCAGCCCCAGCATTTT
CDR3aa: CASIGQGLMGQPQHF

j_gene: TRBJ2-1
abundance: NA
d_gene: NA
v_gene: TRBV18
CDR3nt: TGTGCCAGCTCTCCTACAGTGAGCTCCTACAATGAGCAGTTCTTC
CDR3aa: CASSPTVSSYNEQFF

j_gene: TRBJ2-7
abundance: NA
d_gene: NA
v_gene: TRBV5-6
CDR3nt: TGTGCCAGCAGCTTAGAGACTCCAACCTACGAGCAGTACTTC
CDR3aa: CASSLETPTYEQYF

j_gene: TRBJ1-1
abundance: NA
d_gene: NA
v_gene: TRBV19
CDR3nt: TGTGCCAGTAGTATAGGGGACACAAACACTGAAGCTTTCTTT
CDR3aa: CASSIGDTNTEAFF

j_gene: TRBJ2-3
abundance: NA
d_gene: NA
v_gene: TRBV5-1
CDR3nt: TGCGCCAGCAGCTTGACCGTGACAGGCGCCCTCAGCACAGATACGCAGTATTTT
CDR3aa: CASSLTVTGALSTDTQYF

j_gene: TRBJ1-2
abundance: NA
d_gene: TRBD1
v_gene: TRBV28
CDR3nt: TGTGCCAGCAGTAAACTATCCCGGGACAGGGGGAACTATGGCTACACCTTC
CDR3aa: CASSKLSRDRGNYGYTF

j_gene: TRBJ1-4
abundance: NA
d_gene: NA
v_gene: TRBV5-5
CDR3nt: TGTGCCAGCAGCCAAGGACAGTTAAATGAAAAACTGTTTTTT
CDR3aa: CASSQGQLNEKLFF

j_gene: TRBJ1-5
abundance: NA
d_gene: NA
v_gene: TRBV4-3
CDR3nt: TGCGCCAGCAGCCAAGATAGAGGAGAACAGCCCCAGCATTTT
CDR3aa: CASSQDRGEQPQHF

j_gene: TRBJ2-5
abundance: NA
d_gene: NA
v_gene: TRBV25-1
CDR3nt: TGTGCCAGCAGTGAATCGGAGACCCAGTACTTC
CDR3aa: CASSESETQYF

j_gene: TRBJ1-3
abundance: NA
d_gene: TRBD1
v_gene: TRBV18
CDR3nt: TGTGCCAGCGCCCTACAGGGGGCCACTGGAAACACCATATATTTT
CDR3aa: CASALQGATGNTIYF

j_gene: TRBJ1-6
abundance: NA
d_gene: NA
v_gene: TRBV28
CDR3nt: TGTGCCAGCAGCCCTTCCTCCTATAATTCACCCCTCCACTTT
CDR3aa: CASSPSSYNSPLHF

j_gene: TRBJ1-2
abundance: NA
d_gene: NA
v_gene: TRBV18
CDR3nt: TGTGCCAGCTCACCACCTACAGGGCCTAACTATGGCTACACCTTC
CDR3aa: CASSPPTGPNYGYTF

j_gene: TRBJ1-2
abundance: NA
d_gene: TRBD1
v_gene: TRBV5-1
CDR3nt: TGCGCCAGCAGCCCCGGACAGGGGGCTGGCTACACCTTC
CDR3aa: CASSPGQGAGYTF

j_gene: TRBJ1-1
abundance: NA
d_gene: NA
v_gene: TRBV18
CDR3nt: TGTGCCAGCTCACCACGTGCGGGGCAGGGAGGGAAGAACACTGAAGCTTTCTTT
CDR3aa: CASSPRAGQGGKNTEAFF

j_gene: TRBJ2-7
abundance: NA
d_gene: NA
v_gene: TRBV30
CDR3nt: TGTGCCTGGAGCAAAGACAGACCAACCTACGAGCAGTACTTC
CDR3aa: CAWSKDRPTYEQYF

j_gene: TRBJ2-2
abundance: NA
d_gene: NA
v_gene: TRBV5-1
CDR3nt: TGCGCCAGCAGCTTGGGACAAAACACCGGGGAGCTGTTTTTT
CDR3aa: CASSLGQNTGELFF

j_gene: TRBJ2-7
abundance: NA
d_gene: NA
v_gene: TRBV4-1
CDR3nt: TGCGCCAGCAGCCGGAGGAACTACGAGCAGTACTTC
CDR3aa: CASSRRNYEQYF

j_gene: TRBJ2-5
abundance: few
d_gene: TRBD2
v_gene: TRBV7-2
CDR3nt: TGTGCCAGCAGCCCCGGGACTAGCTGGGGCGAGACCCAGTACTTC
CDR3aa: CASSPGTSWGETQYF

j_gene: TRBJ1-2
abundance: once
d_gene: NA
v_gene: TRBV5-1
CDR3nt: TGCGCCAGCAGCTTGGGGGGAGACTATGGCTACACCTTC
CDR3aa: CASSLGGDYGYTF

j_gene: TRBJ1-5
abundance: NA
d_gene: NA
v_gene: TRBV4-3
CDR3nt: TGCGCCAGCAGCCAAGACAGGTTTCAGCCCCAGCATTTT
CDR3aa: CASSQDRFQPQHF

j_gene: TRBJ2-1
abundance: NA
d_gene: TRBD2
v_gene: TRBV7-6
CDR3nt: TGTGCCAGCAGCTCGGGACTAGCGCGATGGGAGCAGTTCTTC
CDR3aa: CASSSGLARWEQFF

j_gene: TRBJ2-3
abundance: once
d_gene: NA
v_gene: TRBV6-5
CDR3nt: TGTGCCAGCAGTTGGGCCCCCTCAACCCCAGATACGCAGTATTTT
CDR3aa: CASSWAPSTPDTQYF

j_gene: TRBJ2-3
abundance: NA
d_gene: TRBD1
v_gene: TRBV5-6
CDR3nt: TGTGCCAGCAGCCTAGGGACAGCAGATACGCAGTATTTT
CDR3aa: CASSLGTADTQYF

j_gene: TRBJ1-1
abundance: NA
d_gene: TRBD1
v_gene: TRBV18
CDR3nt: TGTGCCAGCTCACCGAGGGACAGGGCTGACACTGAAGCTTTCTTT
CDR3aa: CASSPRDRADTEAFF

j_gene: TRBJ2-7
abundance: NA
d_gene: NA
v_gene: TRBV4-3
CDR3nt: TGCGCCAGCAGCCAAGAGGGTCGGACGGGGGACGAGCAGTACTTC
CDR3aa: CASSQEGRTGDEQYF

j_gene: TRBJ2-5
abundance: once
d_gene: NA
v_gene: TRBV4-1
CDR3nt: TGCGCCAGCAGCCAAGATGGGAGGGGGGCTCGGGAGACCCAGTACTTC
CDR3aa: CASSQDGRGARETQYF

j_gene: TRBJ1-1
abundance: NA
d_gene: TRBD1
v_gene: TRBV6-5
CDR3nt: TGTGCCAGCAGTTACTGGGGACAGTTACACACTGAAGCTTTCTTT
CDR3aa: CASSYWGQLHTEAFF

j_gene: TRBJ1-1
abundance: NA
d_gene: TRBD1
v_gene: TRBV24-1
CDR3nt: TGTGCCACCAGACCAGGGGGCTTGAACACTGAAGCTTTCTTT
CDR3aa: CATRPGGLNTEAFF

j_gene: TRBJ1-2
abundance: NA
d_gene: TRBD1
v_gene: TRBV6-1
CDR3nt: TGTGCCAGCAGTGATCTGACAGGGCCTAACTATGGCTACACCTTC
CDR3aa: CASSDLTGPNYGYTF

j_gene: TRBJ2-7
abundance: NA
d_gene: TRBD1
v_gene: TRBV28
CDR3nt: TGTGCCAGCAGTTCGCCGGGACAGGGCTACGAGCAGTACTTC
CDR3aa: CASSSPGQGYEQYF

j_gene: TRBJ2-3
abundance: NA
d_gene: TRBD1
v_gene: TRBV11-2
CDR3nt: TGTGCCAGCAGCTCGCGACCGGGACAGGGGACAGATACGCAGTATTTT
CDR3aa: CASSSRPGQGTDTQYF

j_gene: TRBJ2-5
abundance: NA
d_gene: NA
v_gene: TRBV2
CDR3nt: TGTGCCAGCCCTCGGGGCAGGGGACGAGAGACCCAGTACTTC
CDR3aa: CASPRGRGRETQYF

j_gene: TRBJ1-1
abundance: once
d_gene: TRBD1
v_gene: TRBV18
CDR3nt: TGTGCCAGCTCACCCCGGACTGGTACAGGGGCCCTGAACACTGAAGCTTTCTTT
CDR3aa: CASSPRTGTGALNTEAFF

j_gene: TRBJ2-1
abundance: few
d_gene: NA
v_gene: TRBV21-1
CDR3nt: TGTGCCAGCAGATACCACCAGGGGGGGACAGGGTCAATCTCGGAGCAGTTCTTC
CDR3aa: CASRYHQGGTGSISEQFF

j_gene: TRBJ2-3
abundance: NA
d_gene: NA
v_gene: TRBV19
CDR3nt: TGTGCCAGTACCCAATGGGGGGGCCCGTCCACAGATACGCAGTATTTT
CDR3aa: CASTQWGGPSTDTQYF

j_gene: TRBJ1-3
abundance: NA
d_gene: NA
v_gene: TRBV5-1
CDR3nt: TGCGCCAGCACCGGTTCTGGAAACACCATATATTTT
CDR3aa: CASTGSGNTIYF

j_gene: TRBJ2-6
abundance: NA
d_gene: NA
v_gene: TRBV5-1
CDR3nt: TGCGCCAGCAGCAACTACAGGGATAGATTGGCTTTTGGGGCTGGGGCCAACGTCCTGACTTTC
CDR3aa: CASSNYRDRLAFGAGANVLTF